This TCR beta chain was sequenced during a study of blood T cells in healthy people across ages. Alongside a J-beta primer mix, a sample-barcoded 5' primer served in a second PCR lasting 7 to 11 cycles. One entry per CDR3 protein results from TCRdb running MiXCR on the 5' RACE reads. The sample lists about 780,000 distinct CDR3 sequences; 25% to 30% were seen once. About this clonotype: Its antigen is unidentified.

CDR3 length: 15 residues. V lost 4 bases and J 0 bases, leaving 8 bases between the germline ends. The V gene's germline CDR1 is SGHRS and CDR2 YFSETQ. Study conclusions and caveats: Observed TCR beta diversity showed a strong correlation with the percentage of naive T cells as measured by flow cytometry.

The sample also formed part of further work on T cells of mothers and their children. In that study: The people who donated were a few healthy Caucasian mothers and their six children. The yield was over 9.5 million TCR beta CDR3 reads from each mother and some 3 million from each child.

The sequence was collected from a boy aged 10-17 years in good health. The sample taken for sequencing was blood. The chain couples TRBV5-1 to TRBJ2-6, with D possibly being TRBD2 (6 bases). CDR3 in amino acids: CASSPDYSGANVLTF. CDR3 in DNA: TGCGCCAGCAGCCCGGACTACTCTGGGGCCAACGTCCTGACTTTC. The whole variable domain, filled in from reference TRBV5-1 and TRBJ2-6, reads KAGVTQTPRYLIKTRGQQVTLSCSPISGHRSVSWYQQTPGQGLQFLFEYFSETQRNKGNFPGRFSGRQFSNSRSEMNVSTLELGDSALYLCASSPDYSGANVLTFGAGSRLTVL.